This T cell receptor (beta chain) was profiled in a study of PD-1 blockade in classical Hodgkin lymphoma. Time point defined: cycle 4 day 1 (C4D1), after less than 7 weeks of nivolumab. Each patient relapsed following autologous stem cell transplantation, and prior brentuximab vedotin exposure differed. Purification of CD4+ T cells from thawed PBMCs was achieved by magnetic negative selection. TCRdb keeps only in-frame clones here, not all; method: immunoSEQ multiplex PCR. Among 34,000 or so clones listed, about 93% were seen once. Here the sequenced sample was CD4+ T cells from blood, taken before the fourth cycle of nivolumab. The receptor's source is a human donor with classical Hodgkin lymphoma.

The CDR3, as DNA: TGTGCCAGCCACACTAGCTCCGGGACAGGGTTCACCGGGGAGCTGTTTTTT. Translation: CASHTSSGTGFTGELFF. This sequence joins TRBV19 and TRBJ2-2; 9 bases align to TRBD1. The CDR3 extends over 17 amino acids. The ends lost 9 bases at V and 4 bases at J; junction bases unmatched: 15. CDR1 and CDR2 from the germline V gene are LNHDA and SQIVND (reference sequence).